This T cell receptor beta chain appears in the sequencing data of a study of response to subunit inactivated influenza vaccine. Findings and caveats of the study: There was a suggestion from the authors that each seasonal influenza vaccination recruits few new T cells.

TCRdb called the RT-PCR reads again in MiXCR, with one record for every CDR3 protein. The sample includes under 800,000 distinct CDR3 sequences, approximately 13% seen only once; the top ten take less than 9%. Many counts were recorded for this clonotype. The antigen is not known. Germline V gene lookup returns CDR1 LGHNA and CDR2 YSLEER. The CDR3 sequence is 18 residues long. The V and J ends lost 7 bases and 4 bases, in that order; junction bases with no gene match: 19. The sample consisted of PBMCs from blood, taken 14 days before vaccination. The chain has TRBV4-3 and TRBJ2-7; 10 bases are a match to TRBD2. This receptor was taken from a man in his forties or fifties who received an inactivated influenza vaccine. The CDR3 loop is CASTPRDPSGGNEYEQYF. In DNA, the CDR3 is TGCGCCAGCACCCCAAGGGACCCTAGCGGGGGTAACGAATACGAGCAGTACTTC.